These 20 T cell receptor beta chains were sequenced from one sample in a study of T cells in Graves' hyperthyroidism and ophthalmopathy. Researchers took RNA transcripts and amplified the TCR beta CDR3 regions from them. TCR CDR3 regions were first amplified by RT-PCR with HTBI primers. Using its own MiXCR run on the multiplex PCR reads, TCRdb lists one record per CDR3 protein. The sample has under 400,000 distinct CDR3 sequences, over 15% seen once. The specimen was blood. The receptors were sampled from a woman aged 50 to 60 with Graves' hyperthyroidism.

CDR3 DNA: TGTGCCAGCAGCTTGGCACAAGGGTTAGAGACCCAGTACTTC. Amino acid sequence: CASSLAQGLETQYF. The rearrangement links TRBV5-5 to TRBJ2-5; D call uncertain. Trimming took off 0 bases at V and 4 bases at J, with 10 bases between the two ends. The CDR3 contains 14 residues. Germline V gene data show CDR1 as SGHKS and CDR2 as YYEKEE (reference sequence). The entire variable domain, with the rest obtained from reference TRBV5-5 and TRBJ2-5, is as follows: DAGVTQSPTHLIKTRGQQVTLRCSPISGHKSVSWYQQVLGQGPQFIFQYYEKEERGRGNFPDRFSARQFPNYSSELNVNALLLGDSALYLCASSLAQGLETQYFGPGTRLLVL.

This clonotype was observed a handful of times. CDR3 sequence reads: CSVDGHYTF. The CDR3 DNA follows: TGCAGCGTTGACGGCCACTACACCTTC. The rearrangement uses TRBV29-1 and TRBJ1-2; D gene uncertain. Germline values: CDR1 SQVTM, CDR2 ANQGSEA. CDR3 length: 9 residues. Trimming pared 3 bases from V and 10 bases from J, leaving 6 bases between.

As DNA, the CDR3 is TGCGCCAGCAGCCGGGACATGAACACCGGGGAGCTGTTTTTT. It translates to CASSRDMNTGELFF. This chain uses TRBV5-1 with TRBJ2-2; possibly TRBD1 for D (6 bases). V lost 4 bases and J 1 base, leaving 8 bases between the germline ends. CDR3 length: 14 amino acids. Per germline, CDR1 SGHRS and CDR2 YFSETQ.

The chain combines TRBV18 with TRBJ2-2, with TRBD1 matching 8 bases. V was clipped by 5 bases and J by 4 bases; unmatched bases: 6. The CDR3 totals 15 residues. CDR1 is KGHSH and CDR2 is LQKENI in the germline V gene. CDR3 sequence (DNA): TGTGCCAGCTCAGAGCCGGGACAGGCCACCGGGGAGCTGTTTTTT. This gives the protein CASSEPGQATGELFF. The full variable domain, its missing parts supplied by reference TRBV18 and TRBJ2-2, is NAGVMQNPRHLVRRRGQEARLRCSPMKGHSHVYWYRQLPEEGLKFMVYLQKENIIDESGMPKERFSAEFPKEGPSILRIQQVVRGDSAAYFCASSEPGQATGELFFGEGSRLTVL.

This clonotype has ten or more counts. The chain carries TRBV6-6 and TRBJ2-3; D gene uncertain. V was pared by 2 bases and J by 3 bases, with 12 bases between. Germline assignment: CDR1 MNHNY and CDR2 SVGAGI (reference sequence). The CDR3 length is 15 residues. The CDR3 DNA sequence: TGTGCCAGCAGTTACCAGGCGACTCTTACAGATACGCAGTATTTT. This codes for CASSYQATLTDTQYF.

This clonotype has more than one count but fewer than ten. The CDR3 DNA reads as TGCGCCAGCAGCTTGTTCTTGCGACAGGGGGAAAAGGGCTACACCTTC. Protein: CASSLFLRQGEKGYTF. The chain uses TRBV5-1 and TRBJ1-2, with 9 bases lining up with TRBD1. The CDR3 totals 16 residues. The V gene's germline CDR1 is SGHRS and CDR2 YFSETQ. V shed 1 base and J 8 bases; nucleotides not matched to a gene: 12. Combining the CDR3 with reference TRBV5-1 and TRBJ1-2 gives the whole variable domain KAGVTQTPRYLIKTRGQQVTLSCSPISGHRSVSWYQQTPGQGLQFLFEYFSETQRNKGNFPGRFSGRQFSNSRSEMNVSTLELGDSALYLCASSLFLRQGEKGYTFGSGTRLTVV.

Points on this clonotype: Mismatch with germline at one junction end may stem from a read error. The gene calls are TRBV2 and TRBJ2-1, with D unresolved. Germline loops: CDR1 SNHLY, CDR2 FYNNEI. CDR3 length equals 14 residues. The CDR3 protein is CASSVGAMYNGQFF. DNA for the CDR3: TGTGCCAGCAGTGTTGGAGCGATGTACAATGGGCAGTTCTTC.

This clonotype came up many times. The chain is built from TRBV2 and TRBJ2-5; D is uncertain. Trimming cost V 6 bases and J 5 bases, with 13 bases left between them. Germline V gives CDR1 SNHLY, CDR2 FYNNEI. The CDR3 sequence is 13 residues long. The CDR3 region is CASSPIARETQYF. The CDR3 DNA reads as TGTGCCAGCAGCCCCATAGCCAGGGAGACCCAGTACTTC.

This sequence joins TRBV18 and TRBJ2-5; D possibly corresponds to TRBD2 (6 bases). Trimming pared 8 bases from V and 4 bases from J, leaving 17 bases between. There are 14 residues in the CDR3. Germline V gene data show CDR1 as KGHSH and CDR2 as LQKENI. The CDR3 nucleotides read TGTGCCAGCCCACACAGTCTGGAGGGAGAGACCCAGTACTTC. Amino acid sequence: CASPHSLEGETQYF. Drawing the rest from reference TRBV18 and TRBJ2-5, the complete variable domain is NAGVMQNPRHLVRRRGQEARLRCSPMKGHSHVYWYRQLPEEGLKFMVYLQKENIIDESGMPKERFSAEFPKEGPSILRIQQVVRGDSAAYFCASPHSLEGETQYFGPGTRLLVL.

The chain carries TRBV28 and TRBJ2-2; D gene uncertain. Germline V lookup: CDR1 MDHEN, CDR2 SYDVKM. This CDR3 is built from 12 residues. The V and J ends lost 7 bases and 6 bases respectively, with 9 bases between them. CDR3 sequence (DNA): TGTGCCAGCAATACGGGTTCCGGGGAGCTGTTTTTT. It is translated as CASNTGSGELFF. The whole variable domain, filled in from reference TRBV28 and TRBJ2-2, reads DVKVTQSSRYLVKRTGEKVFLECVQDMDHENMFWYRQDPGLGLRLIYFSYDVKMKEKGDIPEGYSVSREKKERFSLILESASTNQTSMYLCASNTGSGELFFGEGSRLTVL.

This clonotype has a handful of counts. The chain uses TRBV9 and TRBJ1-1; no clear D. The CDR3 has 14 residues. Germline loops: CDR1 SGDLS, CDR2 YYNGEE. V was trimmed by 6 bases and J by 1 base, leaving 13 bases between them. CDR3 protein: CASIGVGRNTEAFF. The CDR3 nucleotides are TGTGCCAGCATCGGCGTAGGGCGGAACACTGAAGCTTTCTTT.

The chain links TRBV20-1 to TRBJ2-1, with TRBD2 matching over 7 bases. CDR3 size: 12 residues. CDR1 is DFQATT and CDR2 is SNEGSKA in the germline V gene (reference sequence). V was clipped by 2 bases and J by 10 bases; unmatched bases: 5. This chain's CDR3 is CSARSSGREQFF. The CDR3, as DNA: TGCAGTGCTAGAAGTAGCGGGCGCGAGCAGTTCTTC.

This clonotype was picked up a small number of times. The rearrangement uses TRBV18 and TRBJ2-5; TRBD1 might be the D (5 bases). V lost 6 bases and J lost 1, with 15 bases in between. This CDR3 has 15 residues. Per the germline V gene, CDR1 is KGHSH and CDR2 is LQKENI. CDR3 region: CASSQTTQGQETQYF. CDR3 nucleotide sequence: TGTGCCAGCTCGCAAACTACCCAGGGCCAAGAGACCCAGTACTTC.

This chain's CDR3 is CSARKSSGSTYEQYF. CDR3 nucleotide sequence: TGCAGTGCTAGAAAGTCTAGCGGGAGTACCTACGAGCAGTACTTC. The V call is TRBV20-1, the J call TRBJ2-7, with 10 bases matching TRBD2. CDR1 and CDR2 from the germline V gene are DFQATT and SNEGSKA (reference sequence). The CDR3 length is 15 residues. The ends lost 2 bases at V and 2 bases at J; junction bases unmatched: 6.

This chain joins TRBV29-1 and TRBJ2-5; D gene ambiguous. This CDR3 comprises 12 residues. Deletions cut 5 bases from V and 1 base from J, with 8 bases between. The germline CDR1 and CDR2 sequences are SQVTM and ANQGSEA. CDR3 sequence: CSVKRTQETQYF. In nucleotides, the CDR3 is TGCAGCGTTAAGAGGACCCAAGAGACCCAGTACTTC.

The V call is TRBV10-1, the J call TRBJ2-1; unclear D gene. CDR1 is WNHNN, CDR2 SYGVQD, per germline (reference sequence). The CDR3 has 13 residues. Trimming took 10 bases from V and 5 from J, leaving 15 bases between them. CDR3 DNA: TGCGCCACCTCGGAACAGCCCAACAATGAGCAGTTCTTC. Amino acid sequence: CATSEQPNNEQFF.

This clonotype was detected many times. The V and J genes are TRBV12-3 or TRBV12-4 and TRBJ2-7; 8 positions match TRBD2. Trimming removed 7 bases from V and 3 bases from J; junction bases left unmatched: 8. The CDR3 is 14 amino acids. In DNA, the CDR3 is TGTGCCAGCACCTTCTCGGGAGGGGGCTACGAGCAGTACTTC. Its protein product is CASTFSGGGYEQYF.

This rearrangement joins TRBV19 to TRBJ1-6; 8 bases align to TRBD1. Germline values: CDR1 LNHDA, CDR2 SQIVND (reference sequence). CDR3 length equals 12 residues. V was clipped by 9 bases and J by 9 bases; unmatched bases: 4. CDR3 residues: CASGTGSSPLHF. The CDR3 DNA is TGTGCCAGCGGGACAGGTTCTTCACCCCTCCACTTT.

This clonotype was observed at least ten times. V is TRBV2 and J is TRBJ1-1; D not resolved. CDR3 size: 14 residues. V lost 4 bases and J 1 base, leaving 10 bases between the germline ends. The V gene's germline CDR1 is SNHLY and CDR2 FYNNEI. CDR3 residues: CASSVDGRNTEAFF. Written as DNA, the CDR3 is TGTGCCAGCAGTGTTGACGGACGGAACACTGAAGCTTTCTTT.

The genes are TRBV6-1 and TRBJ1-1; D possibly corresponds to TRBD1 (6 bases). Looked up from germline, CDR1 is MNHNS and CDR2 is SASEGT. This CDR3 contains 13 residues. Trimming shortened V by 5 bases and J by 8 bases, and 15 bases separated the two germline ends. The CDR3 nucleotides are TGTGCCAGCAGTTATGCCCCTACAGGGGAAGCTTTCTTT. Residues: CASSYAPTGEAFF.